The 9 T cell receptor beta chains reported below all come from one sample, sequenced in a study of cytotoxic CD8 clonotypes in ibrutinib-treated CLL. The table came from immunoSEQ multiplex PCR; TCRdb's copy has only in-frame clones and leaves some out. The sample shows about 68,000 clones, more than 60% of them seen only once. This specimen was PBMCs, taken after 12 months of ibrutinib treatment. All receptors derive from a human donor with chronic lymphocytic leukemia.

The V gene is TRBV15, the J gene TRBJ1-6; 12 bases fit TRBD1. The CDR3 sequence is 19 residues long. V lost 5 bases, J lost 10 bases, and 18 bases stayed unmatched. In germline, CDR1 is LNHNV, CDR2 YYDKDF (reference sequence). The DNA for the CDR3 is TGTGCCACCAGCCCCCTAGGGTCGGGACAGGGGGCCTCCAGCTCACCCCTCCACTTT. It translates to CATSPLGSGQGASSSPLHF.

The rearrangement links TRBV5-6 to TRBJ1-5; 9 nucleotides match TRBD1. The V gene end was trimmed by 4 bases and the J gene end by 1 base; junction bases not matched to a gene: 6. Germline assignment: CDR1 SGHDT and CDR2 YYEEEE. The CDR3 has 16 residues. CDR3 residues: CASSPGTGSSNQPQHF. Here the CDR3 DNA reads TGTGCCAGCAGCCCCGGGACAGGGTCAAGCAATCAGCCCCAGCATTTT.

This chain connects TRBV30 to TRBJ2-7, with TRBD2 matching over 7 bases. Trimming at V came to 8 bases and at J to 2 bases, leaving 6 bases not matched to a gene. CDR1 and CDR2 from the germline V gene are GTSNPN and SVGIG (reference sequence). The CDR3 runs 12 residues. CDR3 in amino acids: CALAAGAYEQYF. The CDR3 DNA reads as TGTGCCCTAGCGGCAGGCGCCTACGAGCAGTACTTC.

In this sample, this clone is medium-sized (0.01 to 0.1%). The rearrangement uses TRBV7-2 and TRBJ1-1; D unclear. In germline, CDR1 is SGHTA, CDR2 FQGNSA. The V end was cut by 2 bases, the J end by 4 bases, with 8 bases between. The CDR3 length is 13 residues. In nucleotides, the CDR3 is TGTGCCAGCAGCTTAAGCTGGCGCACTGAAGCTTTCTTT. Translating it yields CASSLSWRTEAFF.

The J gene is TRBJ2-3, the V gene TRBV19, with 13 bases lining up with TRBD2. Germline trimming cut 5 bases from V and 6 bases from J; bases unmatched to any gene: 2. Per the germline V gene, CDR1 is LNHDA and CDR2 is SQIVND (reference sequence). This CDR3 region has 14 residues. The CDR3: CASSPGLAGDTQYF. The CDR3 DNA reads TGTGCCAGTAGTCCGGGACTAGCGGGGGATACGCAGTATTTT. Full variable domain (remainder filled in from reference TRBV19 and TRBJ2-3): DGGITQSPKYLFRKEGQNVTLSCEQNLNHDAMYWYRQDPGQGLRLIYYSQIVNDFQKGDIAEGYSVSREKKESFPLTVTSAQKNPTAFYLCASSPGLAGDTQYFGPGTRLTVL.

The J gene is TRBJ2-2, the V gene TRBV25-1, with 8 positions matching TRBD2. CDR1 and CDR2 (germline): MGHDK, SYGVNS. The CDR3 spans 14 residues. The V and J ends lost 11 bases and 1 base, in that order; junction bases with no gene match: 6. The CDR3 nucleotides are TGTGCCGCCTCTCTAGCGGGGAACACCGGGGAGCTGTTTTTT. Translated: CAASLAGNTGELFF.

CDR3 nucleotide sequence: TGTGCCAGTAGCCGGACAGGGGGCAAGGACGAGCAGTACTTC. It is translated as CASSRTGGKDEQYF. The rearrangement uses TRBV19 and TRBJ2-7; TRBD1 matches at 11 bases. The CDR3 has 14 amino acids. Unmatched junction bases numbered 6, after V lost 6 bases and J lost 5 bases. The germline gives CDR1 LNHDA, CDR2 SQIVND (reference sequence).

CDR3 DNA: TGCGCCAGCAGTTTGACGCTGCGGAATGAAAAACTGTTTTTT. Its protein is CASSLTLRNEKLFF. The gene calls are TRBV10-2 and TRBJ1-4; D not resolved. Germline V lookup: CDR1 WSHSY, CDR2 SAAADI. This CDR3 is built from 14 residues. V gave up 5 bases and J gave up 5 bases, with 12 bases separating them.

The rearrangement joins TRBV18 to TRBJ1-4; D not resolved. Between the trimmed V and J ends, which lost 2 bases and 5 bases, there was a span of 15 bases. This CDR3 spans 16 amino acids. Germline CDR1 reads KGHSH; CDR2 reads LQKENI. This CDR3 is CASSPILADPNEKLFF. For the CDR3, the DNA is TGTGCCAGCTCACCAATTCTAGCCGACCCCAATGAAAAACTGTTTTTT.